The TCR beta chain under discussion was sequenced for a study of T cells after yellow fever vaccination. Remarks on this clonotype: The antigen is undetermined.

It was through 5'RACE template switching that TCR cDNA was made, with a universal primer site and UMIs added. In TCRdb, the 5' RACE reads were re-called with MiXCR into one record per CDR3 protein. The sample holds hundreds of thousands of distinct CDR3 sequences, 21% seen once. Study outcomes and limitations: Clonotypes found in both CD4 and CD8 compartments made up a small share.

CDR3 length: 15 amino acids. Germline V lookup: CDR1 SGHTA, CDR2 FQGTGA. V lost 5 bases, J lost 5 bases, and 8 bases stayed unmatched. The V call is TRBV7-3, the J call TRBJ2-1; TRBD2 matches 8 bases. The input for sequencing was PBMCs, taken roughly 20 days after the first yellow fever vaccination. The receptor comes from a man aged 18 to 30 who received the YFV17D yellow fever vaccine. The CDR3 DNA sequence: TGTGCCAGCAGCCGTCTGGCGGGGGGACACAATGAGCAGTTCTTC. This translates into CASSRLAGGHNEQFF.